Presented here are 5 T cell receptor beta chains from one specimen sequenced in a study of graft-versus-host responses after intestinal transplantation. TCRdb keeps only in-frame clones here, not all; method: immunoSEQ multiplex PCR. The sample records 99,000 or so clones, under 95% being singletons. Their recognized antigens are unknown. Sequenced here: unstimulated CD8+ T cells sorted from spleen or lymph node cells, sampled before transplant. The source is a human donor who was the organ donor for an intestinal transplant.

The CDR3 loop reads CATRDRVNSPLHF. CDR3 DNA sequence: TGTGCCACCCGGGACAGGGTTAATTCACCCCTCCACTTT. This chain connects TRBV15 to TRBJ1-6, with 9 bases identical to TRBD1. The CDR3 runs 13 residues. Germline trimming cut 8 bases from V and 6 bases from J; bases unmatched to any gene: 2. Germline values: CDR1 LNHNV, CDR2 YYDKDF (reference sequence).

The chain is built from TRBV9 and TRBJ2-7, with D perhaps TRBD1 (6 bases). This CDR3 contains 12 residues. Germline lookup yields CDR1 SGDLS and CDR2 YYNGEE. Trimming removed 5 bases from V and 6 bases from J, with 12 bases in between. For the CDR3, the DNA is TGTGCCAGCAGTGGACAGAGGACCGAGCAGTACTTC. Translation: CASSGQRTEQYF.

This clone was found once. CDR3 sequence reads: CASSSFGTVVYEQYF. The CDR3 bases are TGCGCCAGCAGCTCTTTTGGGACAGTGGTCTACGAGCAGTACTTC. This rearrangement joins TRBV5-1 to TRBJ2-7; TRBD1 agrees at 7 bases. This CDR3 region has 15 residues. V was clipped by 3 bases and J by 3 bases; unmatched bases: 9. The V gene's germline CDR1 is SGHRS and CDR2 YFSETQ.

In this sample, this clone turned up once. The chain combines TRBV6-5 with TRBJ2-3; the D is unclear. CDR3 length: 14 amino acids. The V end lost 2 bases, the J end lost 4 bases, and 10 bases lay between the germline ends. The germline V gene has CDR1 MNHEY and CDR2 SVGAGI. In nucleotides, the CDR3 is TGTGCCAGCAGTTACCTAGTTTCACCAGATACGCAGTATTTT. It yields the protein CASSYLVSPDTQYF.

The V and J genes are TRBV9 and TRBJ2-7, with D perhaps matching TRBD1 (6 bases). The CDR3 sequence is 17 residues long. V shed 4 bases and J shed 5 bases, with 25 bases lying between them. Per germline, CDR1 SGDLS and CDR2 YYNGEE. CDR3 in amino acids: CASSPHPGTTKKDEQYF. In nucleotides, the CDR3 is TGTGCCAGCAGCCCCCACCCCGGGACAACGAAGAAGGACGAGCAGTACTTC.